The entry that follows covers one T cell receptor (beta chain) sequence. The data were obtained in a study of technical replicates of blood from a handful of donors. Germline trimming cut 2 bases from V and 6 bases from J; bases unmatched to any gene: 6. In germline, CDR1 is MNHNY, CDR2 SVGAGI (reference sequence). The CDR3 sequence is 15 residues long. The assay was immunoSEQ multiplex PCR, and TCRdb's table has in-frame clones only and misses some. The table lists almost 70,000 clones, 85% to 95% of them singletons, with around 0.37% in the top ten. The source is a human donor in good health. What was sequenced was T cells isolated from PBMCs. The genes are TRBV6-6 and TRBJ2-2, with 7 positions matching TRBD2. CDR3 amino acids: CASSYGPLASGELFF. As DNA, the CDR3 is TGTGCCAGCAGTTACGGGCCACTAGCGTCCGGGGAGCTGTTTTTT.